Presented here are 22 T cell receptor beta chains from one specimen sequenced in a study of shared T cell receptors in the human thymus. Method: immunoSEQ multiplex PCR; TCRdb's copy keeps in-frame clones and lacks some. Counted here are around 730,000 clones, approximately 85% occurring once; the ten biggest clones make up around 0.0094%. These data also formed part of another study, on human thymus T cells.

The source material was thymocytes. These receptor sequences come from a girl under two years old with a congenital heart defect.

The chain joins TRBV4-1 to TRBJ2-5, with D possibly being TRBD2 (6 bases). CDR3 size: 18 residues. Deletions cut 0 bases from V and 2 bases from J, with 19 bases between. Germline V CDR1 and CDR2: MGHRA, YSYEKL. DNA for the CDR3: TGCGCCAGCAGCCAAGATCGCCGCTACGGGGAGGTACAAGAGACCCAGTACTTC. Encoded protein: CASSQDRRYGEVQETQYF.

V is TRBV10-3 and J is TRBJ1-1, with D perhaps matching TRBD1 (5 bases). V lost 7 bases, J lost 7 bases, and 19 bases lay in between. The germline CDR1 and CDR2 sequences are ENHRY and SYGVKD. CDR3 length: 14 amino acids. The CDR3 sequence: CAIMGEEGNGEAFF. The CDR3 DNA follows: TGTGCCATCATGGGAGAGGAGGGGAATGGTGAAGCTTTCTTT.

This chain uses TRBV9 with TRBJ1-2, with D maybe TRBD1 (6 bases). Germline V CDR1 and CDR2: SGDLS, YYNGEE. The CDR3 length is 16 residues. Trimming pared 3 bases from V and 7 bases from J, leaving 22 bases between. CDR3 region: CASSAEGGGLECGYTF. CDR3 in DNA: TGTGCCAGCAGCGCGGAGGGGGGGGGCTTAGAGTGTGGCTACACCTTC.

This CDR3 reads CASSTGTGGTEAFF. The CDR3 coding sequence is TGTGCCAGCTCGACCGGGACAGGGGGCACTGAAGCTTTCTTT. This chain connects TRBV5-4 to TRBJ1-1, with 11 bases that match TRBD1. Germline V gene data show CDR1 as SGHNT and CDR2 as YYREEE (reference sequence). This CDR3 has 14 residues. Losses at the gene ends were 7 bases for V and 4 bases for J; bases not matched to a gene: 6.

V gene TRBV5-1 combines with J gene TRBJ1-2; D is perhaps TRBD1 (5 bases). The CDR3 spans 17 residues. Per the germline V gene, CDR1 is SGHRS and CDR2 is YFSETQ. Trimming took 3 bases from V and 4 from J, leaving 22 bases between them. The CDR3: CASSSRFSSGPLYGYTF. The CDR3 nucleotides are TGCGCCAGCAGCTCCCGCTTTTCTTCAGGGCCACTCTATGGCTACACCTTC.

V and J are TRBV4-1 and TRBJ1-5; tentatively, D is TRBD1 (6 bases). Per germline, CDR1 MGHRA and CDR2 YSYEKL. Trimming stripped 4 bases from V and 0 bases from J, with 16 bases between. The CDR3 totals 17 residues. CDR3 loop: CASSLLSTGNSNQPQHF. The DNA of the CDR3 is TGCGCCAGCAGCCTCCTGTCGACAGGTAATAGCAATCAGCCCCAGCATTTT.

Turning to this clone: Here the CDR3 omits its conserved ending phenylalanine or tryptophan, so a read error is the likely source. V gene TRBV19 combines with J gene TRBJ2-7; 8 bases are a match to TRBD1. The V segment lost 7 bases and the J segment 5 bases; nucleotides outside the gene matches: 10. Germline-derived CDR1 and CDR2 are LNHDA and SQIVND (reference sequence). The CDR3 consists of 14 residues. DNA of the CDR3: TGTGCCAGTACCCCGGGGCAGGGGGCCCACGAGCAGTACTCC. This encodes CASTPGQGAHEQYS.

This CDR3 reads CASSFRQLYEQYF. CDR3 sequence (DNA): TGTGCCAGCAGCTTCAGACAGCTATACGAGCAGTACTTC. The chain has TRBV7-2 and TRBJ2-7; tentatively, D is TRBD1 (5 bases). The CDR3 runs 13 residues. Germline V CDR1 and CDR2: SGHTA, FQGNSA. The V and J ends lost 3 bases and 4 bases respectively, with 10 bases between them.

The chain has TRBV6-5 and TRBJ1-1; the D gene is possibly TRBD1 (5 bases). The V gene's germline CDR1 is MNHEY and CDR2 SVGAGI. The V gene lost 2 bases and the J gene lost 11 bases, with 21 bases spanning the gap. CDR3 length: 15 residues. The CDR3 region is CASSYTRDLVKGAFF. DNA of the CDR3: TGTGCCAGCAGTTACACTCGGGACTTAGTAAAAGGGGCTTTCTTT.

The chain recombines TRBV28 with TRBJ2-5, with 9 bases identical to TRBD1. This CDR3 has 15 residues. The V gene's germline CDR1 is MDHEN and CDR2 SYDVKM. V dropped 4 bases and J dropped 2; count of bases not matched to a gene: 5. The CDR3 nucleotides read TGTGCCAGCAGTTCACAGGGGGCTAAACAAGAGACCCAGTACTTC. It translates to CASSSQGAKQETQYF.

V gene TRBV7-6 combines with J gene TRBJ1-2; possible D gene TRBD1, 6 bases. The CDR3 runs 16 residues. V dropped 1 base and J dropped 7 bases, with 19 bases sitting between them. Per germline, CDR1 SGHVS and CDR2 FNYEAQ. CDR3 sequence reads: CASSLDKPGQGSGYTF. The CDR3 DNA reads TGTGCCAGCAGCTTAGACAAACCGGGACAAGGTAGTGGCTACACCTTC.

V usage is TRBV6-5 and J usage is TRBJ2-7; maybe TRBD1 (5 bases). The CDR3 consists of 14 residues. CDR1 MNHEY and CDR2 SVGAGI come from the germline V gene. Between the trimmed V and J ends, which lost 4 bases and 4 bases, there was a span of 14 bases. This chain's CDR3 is CASSSTEHQYEQYF. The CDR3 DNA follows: TGTGCCAGCAGTTCGACAGAGCACCAATACGAGCAGTACTTC.

CDR3 amino acids: CAWSVPKLGGWEKLFF. For the CDR3, the DNA is TGTGCCTGGAGTGTTCCCAAACTGGGCGGGTGGGAAAAACTGTTTTTT. V usage is TRBV30 and J usage is TRBJ1-4; no clear D gene. From germline, CDR1 is GTSNPN and CDR2 SVGIG (reference sequence). V gave up 0 bases and J gave up 8 bases, with 19 bases separating them. The length of the CDR3 is 16 residues. The variable domain in full, completed from reference TRBV30 and TRBJ1-4, reads SQTIHQWPATLVQPVGSPLSLECTVEGTSNPNLYWYRQAAGRGLQLLFYSVGIGQISSEVPQNLSASRPQDRQFILSSKKLLLSDSGFYLCAWSVPKLGGWEKLFFGSGTQLSVL.

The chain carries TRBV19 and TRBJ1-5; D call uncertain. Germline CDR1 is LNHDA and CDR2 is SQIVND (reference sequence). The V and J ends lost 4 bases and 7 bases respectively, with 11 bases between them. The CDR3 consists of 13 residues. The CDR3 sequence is CASSTTWNQPQHF. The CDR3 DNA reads TGTGCCAGTAGTACGACATGGAACCAGCCCCAGCATTTT.

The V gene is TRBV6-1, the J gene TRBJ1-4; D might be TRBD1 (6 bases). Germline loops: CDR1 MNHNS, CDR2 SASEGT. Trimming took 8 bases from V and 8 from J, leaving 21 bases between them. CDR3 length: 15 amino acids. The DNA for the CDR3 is TGTGCCAGCTTTCCGCGACAGGCCTTAGGGGAAAAACTGTTTTTT. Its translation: CASFPRQALGEKLFF.

The CDR3 coding sequence is TGTGCCAGCAGCCTCGACAGGGTAAATGAGCAGTTCTTC. Its protein is CASSLDRVNEQFF. The chain combines TRBV9 with TRBJ2-1; 7 nucleotides line up with TRBD1. The CDR3 contains 13 residues. V lost 4 bases and J lost 7; bases outside the gene matches: 5. Germline V gene sequence: CDR1 SGDLS, CDR2 YYNGEE.

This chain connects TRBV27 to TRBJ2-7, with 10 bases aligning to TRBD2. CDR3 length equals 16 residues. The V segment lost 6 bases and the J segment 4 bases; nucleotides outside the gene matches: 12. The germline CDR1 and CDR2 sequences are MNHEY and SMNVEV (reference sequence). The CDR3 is CASRPTSGANLYEQYF. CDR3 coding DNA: TGTGCCAGCAGACCAACTAGCGGGGCGAACCTTTACGAGCAGTACTTC.

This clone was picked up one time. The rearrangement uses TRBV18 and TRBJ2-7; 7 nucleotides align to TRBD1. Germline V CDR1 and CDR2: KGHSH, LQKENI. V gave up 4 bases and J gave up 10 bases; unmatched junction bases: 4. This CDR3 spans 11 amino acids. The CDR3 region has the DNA TGTGCCAGCTCACAGGACAGGCACCAGTACTTC. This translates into CASSQDRHQYF.

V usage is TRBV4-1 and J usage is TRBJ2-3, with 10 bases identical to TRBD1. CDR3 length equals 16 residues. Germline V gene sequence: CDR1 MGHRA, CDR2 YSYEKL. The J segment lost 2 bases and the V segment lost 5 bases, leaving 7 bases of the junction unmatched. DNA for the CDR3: TGCGCCAGCAGCTTATACCGACAGGGGGCCACAGATACGCAGTATTTT. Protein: CASSLYRQGATDTQYF.

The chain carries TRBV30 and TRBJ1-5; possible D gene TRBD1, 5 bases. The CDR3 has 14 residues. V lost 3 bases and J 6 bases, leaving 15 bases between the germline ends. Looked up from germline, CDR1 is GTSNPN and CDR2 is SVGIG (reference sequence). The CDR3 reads CAWSINPGIQPQHF. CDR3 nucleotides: TGTGCCTGGAGCATAAACCCAGGGATTCAGCCCCAGCATTTT.

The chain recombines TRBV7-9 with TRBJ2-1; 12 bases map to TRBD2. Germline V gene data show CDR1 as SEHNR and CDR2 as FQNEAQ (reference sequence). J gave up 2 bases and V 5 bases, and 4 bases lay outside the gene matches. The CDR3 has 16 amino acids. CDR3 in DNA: TGTGCCAGCAGCCCACTAGCGGGGGGAGCCTACAATGAGCAGTTCTTC. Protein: CASSPLAGGAYNEQFF.

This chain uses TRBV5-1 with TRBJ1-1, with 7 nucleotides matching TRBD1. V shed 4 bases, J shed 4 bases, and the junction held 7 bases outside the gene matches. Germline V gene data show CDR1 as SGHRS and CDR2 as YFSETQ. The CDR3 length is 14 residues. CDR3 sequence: CASSPQTGATEAFF. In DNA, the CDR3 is TGCGCCAGCAGCCCGCAAACAGGGGCCACTGAAGCTTTCTTT.